This T cell receptor beta chain was observed in a study of CXCR3-negative and CXCR3-positive naive CD8 T cells. Study-wide results and limits: Researchers report that CXCR3-positive naive cells carry more hydrophobic TRB CDR3s than CXCR3-negative naive cells.

Carrying UMI labels, the TRB cDNA libraries were prepared through 5' RACE. Reprocessing the 5' RACE reads, TCRdb reports a single entry for every CDR3 protein and omits DNA. This sample's clone table lists 110,000 or so distinct CDR3 sequences. CDR1 is MDHEN, CDR2 SYDVKM, per germline. The CDR3 runs 11 residues. On this clonotype itself: Its antigen is still unknown.

Sequences were obtained from naive CXCR3+ CD8+ T cells from blood. As for subset: CD45RO-CCR7+CD27+CD95- naive CD8+ T cells expressing CXCR3 (TNR3+). The chain uses TRBV28 and TRBJ2-7. This clonotype was sampled from a human donor in good health. Some clones in this sample may be carry-over from other donors' samples. The CDR3: CASRVGYEQYF.